The clone carrying this T cell receptor beta chain was counted a single time. Its specificity is not known. The data were obtained in a study of cytomegalovirus exposure and HLA in healthy donors. Points from the study as a whole: Prediction of most subjects' HLA-A and HLA-B alleles by TCR beta sequences was reportedly accurate.

The PCR made use of 60 Vbeta and 13 Jbeta primers. Profiling relied on immunoSEQ multiplex PCR, and the TCRdb table lists in-frame clones only, not all of them. The sample records about 140,000 clones, less than 80% being singletons. Samples came from healthy bone marrow donors. From germline, CDR1 is SGHRS and CDR2 YFSETQ. The CDR3 extends over 13 amino acids. V was trimmed by 0 bases and J by 2 bases, leaving 6 bases between them. This sequence was found in a woman in her fifties or sixties in good health and CMV-seropositive. The rearrangement uses TRBV5-1 and TRBJ2-7; weak D call: TRBD1 (5 bases). The sample consisted of PBMCs. This chain's CDR3 is CASSLARAYEQYF. DNA of the CDR3: TGCGCCAGCAGCTTGGCCAGGGCCTACGAGCAGTACTTC.